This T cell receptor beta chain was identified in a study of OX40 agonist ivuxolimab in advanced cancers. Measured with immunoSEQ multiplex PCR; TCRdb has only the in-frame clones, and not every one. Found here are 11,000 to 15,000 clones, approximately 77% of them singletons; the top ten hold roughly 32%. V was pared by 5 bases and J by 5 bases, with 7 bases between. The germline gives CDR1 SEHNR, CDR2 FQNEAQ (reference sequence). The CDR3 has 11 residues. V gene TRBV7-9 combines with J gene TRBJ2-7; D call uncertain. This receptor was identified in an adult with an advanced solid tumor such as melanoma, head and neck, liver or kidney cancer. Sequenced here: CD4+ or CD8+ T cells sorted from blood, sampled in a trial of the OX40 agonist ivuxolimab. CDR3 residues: CASSPVDEQYF. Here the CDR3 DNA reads TGTGCCAGCAGCCCCGTTGACGAGCAGTACTTC.